The clone carrying this T cell receptor beta chain was observed a single time. Its antigen is unidentified. This specimen comes from a study of long-term antiretroviral therapy in people with HIV. Study-wide findings and caveats: Upon ART, diversity increased but remained lower than transplant donor controls. Dominating the repertoire at all time points were the clones that expanded before ART.

Post-ART PBMC samples numbered at least two per donor, and pre-ART ones at least one. Among participants with HIV, every one received treatment in the United States. The assay used was immunoSEQ (version v3.0), run at survey level. Profiled with immunoSEQ multiplex PCR; TCRdb holds only in-frame clones, not every one. The sample carries around 27,000 clones, around nine tenths recorded once. Trimming removed 5 bases from V and 10 bases from J; junction bases left unmatched: 4. Germline V gene data show CDR1 as MNHNY and CDR2 as SVGAGI (reference sequence). The CDR3 has 11 amino acids. The specimen comprised unsorted PBMCs, sampled around 4.5 years after starting antiretroviral therapy. This TCR came from a man younger than 45 with HIV. The chain joins TRBV6-6 to TRBJ1-1, with TRBD1 matching over 7 bases. The CDR3 reads CASSDRVGAFF. Written as DNA, the CDR3 is TGTGCCAGCAGTGACAGGGTAGGAGCTTTCTTT.